These T cell receptor beta chains were read from a single sample in a study of blood T cell repertoires in COVID-19. Profiled with immunoSEQ multiplex PCR; TCRdb holds only in-frame clones, not every one. The sample lists approximately 220,000 clones, roughly 85% occurring once. Sequences were obtained from PBMCs or T cells enriched from blood (not recorded which). Receptors originate from a woman in her forties or fifties who had been exposed to COVID-19. The CDR3 runs from the conserved cysteine through the conserved F or W. D genes are given only for firm matches. Size tells how often a clone was seen (once, few, many) or the class of an expanded clone, and some rows leave it out.

CDR3aa	CDR3nt	abundance	v_gene	d_gene	j_gene
CASSRDMDSPLHF	TGCGCCAGCAGTCGGGACATGGATTCACCCCTCCACTTT	NA	TRBV5-1	NA	TRBJ1-6
CASSPGAEGRGINEQYF	TGTGCCAGCAGTCCTGGGGCCGAAGGCAGGGGGATAAACGAGCAGTACTTC	NA	TRBV6-6	TRBD1	TRBJ2-7
CATSREEGQGDLRGYTF	TGTGCCACCAGCAGAGAGGAAGGACAGGGGGACCTCCGGGGCTACACCTTC	NA	TRBV15	TRBD1	TRBJ1-2
CAISGIGTPEDEKLFF	TGTGCCATCAGCGGGATCGGGACACCGGAGGATGAAAAACTGTTTTTT	NA	TRBV10-3	NA	TRBJ1-4
CASTPQGWVGQPQHF	TGTGCCAGCACTCCTCAGGGCTGGGTTGGTCAGCCCCAGCATTTT	NA	TRBV28	NA	TRBJ1-5
CASRLTGEPIEAFF	TGTGCCAGTAGGCTGACAGGGGAGCCCATTGAAGCTTTCTTT	NA	TRBV19	TRBD1	TRBJ1-1
CASSPRTGIRNGEAFF	TGTGCCAGCTCACCACGAACAGGGATCCGTAACGGTGAAGCTTTCTTT	NA	TRBV18	NA	TRBJ1-1
CASSPTEAPLGEQYF	TGTGCCAGCAGCCCCACGGAGGCACCTCTGGGCGAGCAGTACTTC	NA	TRBV4-2	NA	TRBJ2-7
CASYRTVQETQYF	TGTGCCAGCTACAGGACAGTTCAAGAGACCCAGTACTTC	NA	TRBV2	NA	TRBJ2-5
CASSSGSLDYEQYF	TGTGCCAGCAGCTCGGGAAGCCTCGACTACGAGCAGTACTTC	NA	TRBV11-2	NA	TRBJ2-7
CASSLNGLLGYGYTF	TGTGCCAGCAGTTTAAACGGACTCCTCGGCTATGGCTACACCTTC	NA	TRBV27	NA	TRBJ1-2
CASSETTGIGSPLHF	TGCGCCAGCAGCGAAACAACAGGGATAGGATCACCCCTCCACTTT	NA	TRBV5-1	NA	TRBJ1-6
CASSRLGQINTEAFF	TGTGCCAGCAGTCGCCTGGGACAGATAAACACTGAAGCTTTCTTT	NA	TRBV6-6	TRBD1	TRBJ1-1
CATSERDRYEQYF	TGTGCCACCAGTGAGCGCGACAGATACGAGCAGTACTTC	NA	TRBV24-1	NA	TRBJ2-7
CASSQVAGSVAGELFF	TGCGCCAGCAGCCAAGTTGCGGGGTCCGTAGCCGGGGAGCTGTTTTTT	once	TRBV4-3	NA	TRBJ2-2
CASSPHRGQTKIFSGANVLTF	TGTGCCAGCAGCCCCCATAGGGGACAGACTAAAATTTTCTCTGGGGCCAACGTCCTGACTTTC	NA	TRBV9	TRBD1	TRBJ2-6
CASSKLKGAVYTEAFF	TGTGCCAGCAGCAAACTTAAGGGGGCCGTTTACACTGAAGCTTTCTTT	few	TRBV7-2	TRBD1	TRBJ1-1
CASSRGTLNEQFF	TGTGCCAGCAGCCGAGGGACTTTAAATGAGCAGTTCTTC	NA	TRBV12-3/TRBV12-4	NA	TRBJ2-1
CASSLGLAGGQETQYF	TGTGCCAGCAGCTTGGGACTAGCGGGGGGACAAGAGACCCAGTACTTC	few	TRBV7-2	TRBD2	TRBJ2-5
CASSEQDRGYEQYF	TGTGCCAGCAGTGAACAGGACAGGGGCTACGAGCAGTACTTC	NA	TRBV25-1	TRBD1	TRBJ2-7
CASTGRLATEAFF	TGTGCCAGCACCGGGAGGTTAGCCACTGAAGCTTTCTTT	NA	TRBV6-5	NA	TRBJ1-1
CASSIDRGGTEAFF	TGTGCCAGTAGTATAGATCGGGGGGGCACTGAAGCTTTCTTT	NA	TRBV19	NA	TRBJ1-1
CASTRQDPLEQYF	TGTGCCAGCACCCGACAGGACCCCTTGGAGCAGTACTTC	once	TRBV6-5	NA	TRBJ2-7
CSVVSSGVQETQYF	TGCAGCGTTGTTAGTAGCGGGGTACAAGAGACCCAGTACTTC	NA	TRBV29-1	TRBD2	TRBJ2-5
CASSLAERLGAFF	TGTGCCAGCAGCTTAGCGGAGCGCTTAGGAGCTTTCTTT	NA	TRBV7-9	NA	TRBJ1-1
CASSPLLTRGEKLFF	TGTGCCAGCAGTCCCTTACTGACTCGGGGGGAAAAACTGTTTTTT	NA	TRBV28	NA	TRBJ1-4
CASSVRGGSTDTQYF	TGTGCCAGCAGCGTTCGCGGGGGCAGCACAGATACGCAGTATTTT	NA	TRBV9	NA	TRBJ2-3
CSVGGSWGTEAFF	TGCAGCGTTGGAGGGTCTTGGGGCACTGAAGCTTTCTTT	few	TRBV29-1	NA	TRBJ1-1
CASSQDQRINYGYTF	TGCGCCAGCAGCCAAGATCAGCGAATTAACTATGGCTACACCTTC	NA	TRBV4-3	NA	TRBJ1-2
CASSSPPGFYGYTF	TGTGCCAGCAGCTCCCCCCCAGGGTTTTATGGCTACACCTTC	NA	TRBV7-9	NA	TRBJ1-2
CASGQGFYSNQPQHF	TGTGCCAGTGGTCAGGGCTTTTATAGCAATCAGCCCCAGCATTTT	NA	TRBV19	NA	TRBJ1-5
CASSYATGRGQPQHF	TGTGCCAGTAGTTACGCGACAGGGCGAGGGCAGCCCCAGCATTTT	NA	TRBV19	TRBD1	TRBJ1-5
CASSPIQARTEAFF	TGTGCCAGCTCACCGATACAGGCCAGGACTGAAGCTTTCTTT	NA	TRBV18	NA	TRBJ1-1
CASSFVPGQNQPQHF	TGTGCCAGCAGCTTCGTCCCAGGGCAGAATCAGCCCCAGCATTTT	NA	TRBV5-5	NA	TRBJ1-5
CASTAVLDTQYF	TGTGCCAGCACAGCGGTCCTAGATACGCAGTATTTT	NA	TRBV2	NA	TRBJ2-3
CARSTGQGATNEKLFF	TGTGCCAGAAGCACAGGACAGGGGGCAACTAATGAAAAACTGTTTTTT	NA	TRBV5-3	TRBD1	TRBJ1-4
CASSSMGLREAFF	TGTGCCAGCAGTTCAATGGGGCTTCGTGAAGCTTTCTTT	NA	TRBV27	NA	TRBJ1-1
CATSEGTQFYGYTF	TGTGCCACCAGTGAAGGGACTCAGTTCTATGGCTACACCTTC	NA	TRBV24-1	NA	TRBJ1-2
CASSLRETGGAVNTEAFF	TGTGCCAGCTCCCTACGTGAAACAGGGGGCGCGGTGAACACTGAAGCTTTCTTT	once	TRBV18	TRBD1	TRBJ1-1
CASSPWGSTDTQYF	TGTGCCAGCAGCCCGTGGGGCTCTACAGATACGCAGTATTTT	NA	TRBV7-9	NA	TRBJ2-3
CASSGQGDEAFF	TGTGCCAGCAGTGGGCAGGGGGATGAAGCTTTCTTT	NA	TRBV28	TRBD1	TRBJ1-1
CASSSSQRDTQYF	TGTGCCAGCAGCTCCAGTCAGCGGGATACGCAGTATTTT	NA	TRBV11-3	NA	TRBJ2-3
CASSKRTSSDNEQFF	TGTGCCAGCAGCAAAAGGACTAGCTCAGACAATGAGCAGTTCTTC	NA	TRBV7-9	TRBD2	TRBJ2-1
CASSGTGLTDSPLHF	TGTGCCAGCAGTGGAACGGGATTAACGGATTCACCCCTCCACTTT	NA	TRBV2	NA	TRBJ1-6